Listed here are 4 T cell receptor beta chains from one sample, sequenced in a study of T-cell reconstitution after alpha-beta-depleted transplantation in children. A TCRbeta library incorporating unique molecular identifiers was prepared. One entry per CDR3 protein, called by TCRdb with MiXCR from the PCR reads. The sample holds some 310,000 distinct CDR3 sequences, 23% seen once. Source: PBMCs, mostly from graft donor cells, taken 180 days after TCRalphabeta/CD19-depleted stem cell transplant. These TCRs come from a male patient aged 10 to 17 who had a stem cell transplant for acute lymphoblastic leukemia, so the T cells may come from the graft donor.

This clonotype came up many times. The CDR3, as DNA: TGCAGCGTACCGGGTCCCACTGAAGCTTTCTTT. It encodes CSVPGPTEAFF. This chain uses TRBV29-1 with TRBJ1-1; D ambiguous. From germline, CDR1 is SQVTM and CDR2 ANQGSEA. The CDR3 has 11 residues. V shed 6 bases and J shed 4 bases, with 9 bases lying between them.

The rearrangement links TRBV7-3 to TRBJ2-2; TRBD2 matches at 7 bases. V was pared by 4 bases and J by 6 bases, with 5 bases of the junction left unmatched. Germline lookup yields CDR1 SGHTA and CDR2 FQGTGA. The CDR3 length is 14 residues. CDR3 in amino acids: CASSSKLAPGELFF. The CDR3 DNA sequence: TGTGCCAGCAGCTCAAAACTAGCGCCCGGGGAGCTGTTTTTT.

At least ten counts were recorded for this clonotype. CDR3 loop: CASSPTGRAYNEQFF. DNA of the CDR3: TGTGCCAGCTCACCGACAGGGAGGGCCTACAATGAGCAGTTCTTC. The chain carries TRBV18 and TRBJ2-1; D possibly uses TRBD1 or TRBD2 (7 bases each). The CDR3 runs to 15 residues. Trimming took 3 bases from V and 2 from J, leaving 11 bases between them. CDR1 is KGHSH and CDR2 is LQKENI in the germline V gene. Drawing the rest from reference TRBV18 and TRBJ2-1, the complete variable domain is NAGVMQNPRHLVRRRGQEARLRCSPMKGHSHVYWYRQLPEEGLKFMVYLQKENIIDESGMPKERFSAEFPKEGPSILRIQQVVRGDSAAYFCASSPTGRAYNEQFFGPGTRLTVL.

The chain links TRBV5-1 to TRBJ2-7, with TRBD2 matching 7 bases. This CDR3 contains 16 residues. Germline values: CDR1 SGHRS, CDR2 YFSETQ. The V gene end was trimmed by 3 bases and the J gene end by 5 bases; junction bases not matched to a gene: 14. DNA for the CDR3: TGCGCCAGCAGCTCGGGAAGACTAGCAGGCGTTGACGAGCAGTACTTC. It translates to CASSSGRLAGVDEQYF.